A selection of T cell receptor beta chains follows, all from one sample in a study of T cell repertoires in cytomegalovirus infection. In TCRdb, the reads were re-called with MiXCR into one record per CDR3 protein. The profile shows around 260,000 distinct CDR3 sequences, less than 9.5% of them singletons. Sequencing was performed on PBMCs. These receptors were obtained from a human donor in good health (CMV status not recorded). Some clones in this sample may be carry-over from other donors' samples. Each CDR3 is given with its conserved first and last residue. A D gene is named only where the DNA matches it firmly. Size is omitted from some rows. Given values are once, few, many or a class for expanded clones.

TRBJ2-7 NA TRBD2 TRBV6-2/TRBV6-3 CASRERGYEQYF TGTGCCAGCAGGGAGCGGGGGTACGAGCAGTACTTC
TRBJ2-2 many NA TRBV7-2 CASRPGLANTGELFF TGTGCCAGCAGACCGGGACTGGCAAACACCGGGGAGCTGTTTTTT
TRBJ2-1 few TRBD2 TRBV19 CASSPRGSGGEQFF TGTGCCAGTAGTCCACGGGGTAGCGGGGGAGAGCAGTTCTTC
TRBJ1-2 many TRBD1 TRBV27 CASSSRSWDRGLYGYTF TGTGCCAGCAGTTCACGCAGCTGGGACAGGGGGCTTTATGGCTACACCTTC
TRBJ2-7 few TRBD2 TRBV20-1 CSAHRTSGGDEQYF TGCAGTGCTCACAGGACTAGCGGGGGCGACGAGCAGTACTTC
TRBJ2-1 many NA TRBV5-1 CASSSGQLRANEQFF TGCGCCAGCAGCTCCGGACAACTAAGGGCCAATGAGCAGTTCTTC
TRBJ1-5 many NA TRBV7-3 CASSLKYQPGRSNQPQHF TGTGCCAGCAGCTTAAAGTACCAACCCGGGAGAAGCAATCAGCCCCAGCATTTT
TRBJ2-6 NA TRBD1 TRBV19 CASSIAGGSGANVLTF TGTGCCAGTAGTATAGCAGGGGGCTCTGGGGCCAACGTCCTGACTTTC
TRBJ2-2 many TRBD1 TRBV6-5 CASSYGQGVVSGELFF TGTGCCAGCAGTTACGGGCAGGGGGTAGTTTCCGGGGAGCTGTTTTTT
TRBJ2-7 few NA TRBV20-1 CSGNDKSYEQYF TGCAGTGGCAACGACAAGTCCTACGAGCAGTACTTC
TRBJ2-1 NA TRBD1 TRBV6-2/TRBV6-3 CASSYYGTGIYNEQFF TGTGCCAGCAGTTATTACGGGACAGGGATCTACAATGAGCAGTTCTTC
TRBJ1-1 many TRBD1 TRBV12-3/TRBV12-4 CASSWTGISWTEAFF TGTGCCAGCAGCTGGACAGGGATCAGCTGGACTGAAGCTTTCTTT
TRBJ2-5 NA NA TRBV11-2 CASRAHSGQETQYF TGTGCCAGCAGGGCCCATAGCGGACAAGAGACCCAGTACTTC
TRBJ2-3 many NA TRBV7-2 CASSSRRSTDTQYF TGTGCCAGCAGCTCCCGGAGAAGCACAGATACGCAGTATTTT
TRBJ1-2 many NA TRBV12-3/TRBV12-4 CASRPDRNYGYTF TGTGCCAGCAGACCTGACAGGAACTATGGCTACACCTTC
TRBJ1-1 many TRBD1 TRBV12-3/TRBV12-4 CASRWTGEHTEAFF TGTGCCAGCCGGTGGACAGGGGAGCACACTGAAGCTTTCTTT
TRBJ2-2 few TRBD1 TRBV7-6 CASSSDRASGELFF TGTGCCAGCAGTTCCGACAGGGCCAGCGGGGAGCTGTTTTTT
TRBJ2-5 few NA TRBV5-1 CASSREGMETQYF TGCGCCAGCAGCCGGGAAGGGATGGAGACCCAGTACTTC